Following are 10 T cell receptor beta chains from one sample sequenced in a study of T cell repertoires in cytomegalovirus infection. TCRdb re-derived calls from the reads in MiXCR, one entry per CDR3 protein. The sample holds fewer than 550,000 distinct CDR3 sequences, roughly 12% seen once. Source material: PBMCs. The origin of the receptors is a human donor in good health (CMV status not recorded). Some clones in this sample may be carry-over from other donors' samples.

CDR3: CSVELGAGYEQYF. Here the CDR3 DNA reads TGCAGCGTTGAATTGGGGGCGGGATACGAGCAGTACTTC. The chain combines TRBV29-1 with TRBJ2-7; D possibly uses TRBD1 or TRBD2 (6 bases each). CDR1 and CDR2 from the germline V gene are SQVTM and ANQGSEA. V was pared by 2 bases and J by 4 bases, with 12 bases between. This CDR3 contains 13 residues.

In its sample, this clonotype was seen many times. The gene calls are TRBV6-5 and TRBJ2-1; TRBD2 matches 10 bases. The CDR3 contains 16 residues. V dropped 2 bases and J dropped 8; count of bases not matched to a gene: 9. Germline values: CDR1 MNHEY, CDR2 SVGAGI. CDR3 region: CASSYRRLAGVDEQFF. In nucleotides, the CDR3 is TGTGCCAGCAGTTACCGAAGGCTAGCGGGAGTGGATGAGCAGTTCTTC.

This clonotype occurred many times. The chain employs TRBV7-9 and TRBJ1-1, with 9 bases that match TRBD1. Germline V gives CDR1 SEHNR, CDR2 FQNEAQ (reference sequence). The junction had 3 bases not matched to a gene; V was cut back by 4 bases and J by 0 bases. The CDR3 is made up of 15 amino acids. The CDR3 protein is CASSSGQGMNTEAFF. The CDR3 DNA is TGTGCCAGCAGCTCCGGACAGGGGATGAACACTGAAGCTTTCTTT.

This clonotype was observed a single time. A much larger clone sits a single nucleotide away, making a read error possible. The genes are TRBV27 and TRBJ1-5; D is unclear. Germline CDR1 MNHEY, CDR2 SMNVEV (reference sequence). The CDR3 is 13 residues long. The CDR3 coding sequence is TGTGCCAGCCCCCGGGTCTTCAATCAGCCCCAGAATTTT. It is translated as CASPRVFNQPQNF.

This clonotype was observed at least ten times. The rearrangement links TRBV7-2 to TRBJ2-7, with TRBD2 matching 7 bases. The V and J ends lost 4 bases and 5 bases, in that order; junction bases with no gene match: 11. Per germline, CDR1 SGHTA and CDR2 FQGNSA. This CDR3 region has 15 residues. CDR3 nucleotide sequence: TGTGCCAGCAGCTCCCTAGCGGAGAGACGAAACGAGCAGTACTTC. Its translation is CASSSLAERRNEQYF. Together with reference TRBV7-2 and TRBJ2-7, the CDR3 gives the full variable domain: GAGVSQSPSNKVTEKGKDVELRCDPISGHTALYWYRQSLGQGLEFLIYFQGNSAPDKSGLPSDRFSAERTGGSVSTLTIQRTQQEDSAVYLCASSSLAERRNEQYFGPGTRLTVT.

This clonotype occurred many times. V is TRBV7-9 and J is TRBJ1-5, with D perhaps TRBD1 (6 bases). The ends were cut back, 3 bases at V and 5 bases at J, with 11 bases in the middle. The CDR3 is made up of 14 amino acids. The V gene's germline CDR1 is SEHNR and CDR2 FQNEAQ (reference sequence). For the CDR3, the DNA is TGTGCCAGCAGCTTCTCAGGGGTCGATCAGCCCCAGCATTTT. Translating it yields CASSFSGVDQPQHF.

This clonotype has at least ten counts. The chain has TRBV6-5 and TRBJ1-1; D may be TRBD1 (6 bases). Trimming took 7 bases from V and 0 from J, leaving 12 bases between them. Germline V CDR1 and CDR2: MNHEY, SVGAGI. This CDR3 has 14 residues. The CDR3 DNA follows: TGTGCCAGCACCCCGGGGGGCATGAACACTGAAGCTTTCTTT. This gives the protein CASTPGGMNTEAFF.

The chain combines TRBV20-1 with TRBJ2-2, with no clear D. The V gene's germline CDR1 is DFQATT and CDR2 SNEGSKA (reference sequence). V dropped 1 base and J dropped 4 bases, with 19 bases sitting between them. The CDR3 has 17 amino acids. The CDR3 sequence is CSARALGNLVVTGELFF. The CDR3 coding sequence is TGCAGTGCTAGAGCATTAGGGAACTTGGTAGTCACCGGGGAGCTGTTTTTT.

At least ten counts were recorded for this clonotype. This chain links TRBV28 with TRBJ2-7, with D perhaps TRBD2 (7 bases). V lost 7 bases and J lost 2, with 27 bases in between. The CDR3 is 18 residues long. Germline V gene lookup returns CDR1 MDHEN and CDR2 SYDVKM. The chain's CDR3 is CASNQGRDTEGYTYEQYF. In DNA form, the CDR3 reads TGTGCCAGCAACCAAGGGAGGGACACCGAGGGCTATACCTACGAGCAGTACTTC.

There are a few counts of this clonotype. V is TRBV12-3 or TRBV12-4 and J is TRBJ2-5; D is unresolved. Deletions cut 7 bases from V and 5 bases from J, with 8 bases between. CDR3 size: 11 residues. CDR3 in DNA: TGTGCCAGCACCCCCGGGGAGACCCAGTACTTC. It is translated as CASTPGETQYF.